This TCR beta chain was documented in a study of blood T cells in healthy people across ages. Study observations and caveats: Because sorting was not performed, PBMCs prevented conclusive naive versus antigen-experienced comparison. Naive CD4+ cell counts and diversity both ran higher in long-lived than in aged donors.

This clonotype was counted between two and nine times. Its antigen is not known. Primed by a sample-barcoded 5' primer and a J-beta primer mix, a second PCR proceeded for roughly 7 to 11 cycles. All cDNA molecules were each tagged by a template-switch adaptor with 12 random nucleotides. TCRdb called the 5' RACE reads again in MiXCR, with one record for every CDR3 protein. Of over a million distinct CDR3 sequences detected, roughly 43% appear once; the ten largest clones hold about 4%. V lost 4 bases to trimming and J lost 8 bases, with 12 bases between them. The CDR3 covers 13 residues. CDR1 is SGHRS, CDR2 YFSETQ, per germline.

Sequencing was performed on blood. The TCR originated in a woman aged 18-35 years in good health. This chain connects TRBV5-1 to TRBJ1-4, with D possibly being TRBD1 (5 bases). The CDR3 DNA follows: TGCGCCAGCAGCGCCGTCCGGGGCGAAAAACTGTTTTTT. It is translated as CASSAVRGEKLFF.